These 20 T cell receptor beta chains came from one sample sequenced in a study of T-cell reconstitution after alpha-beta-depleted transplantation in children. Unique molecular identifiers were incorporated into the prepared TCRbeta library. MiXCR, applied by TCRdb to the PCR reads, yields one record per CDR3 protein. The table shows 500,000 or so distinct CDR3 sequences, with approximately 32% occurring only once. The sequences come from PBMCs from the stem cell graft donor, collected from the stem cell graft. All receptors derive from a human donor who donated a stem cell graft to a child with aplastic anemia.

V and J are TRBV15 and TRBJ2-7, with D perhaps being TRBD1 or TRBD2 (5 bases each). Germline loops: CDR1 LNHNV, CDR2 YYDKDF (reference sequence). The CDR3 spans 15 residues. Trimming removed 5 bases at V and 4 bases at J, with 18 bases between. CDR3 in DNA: TGTGCCACCAGCGAGGGGCAGGGTGATACGTACGAGCAGTACTTC. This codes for CATSEGQGDTYEQYF.

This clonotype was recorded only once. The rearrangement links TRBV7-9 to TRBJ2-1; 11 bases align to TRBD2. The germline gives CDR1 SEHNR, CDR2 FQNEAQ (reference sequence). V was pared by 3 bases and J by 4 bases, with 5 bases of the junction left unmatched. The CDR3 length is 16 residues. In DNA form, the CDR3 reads TGTGCCAGCAGCTTCCTACTAGCGGGAGCATACAATGAGCAGTTCTTC. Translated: CASSFLLAGAYNEQFF.

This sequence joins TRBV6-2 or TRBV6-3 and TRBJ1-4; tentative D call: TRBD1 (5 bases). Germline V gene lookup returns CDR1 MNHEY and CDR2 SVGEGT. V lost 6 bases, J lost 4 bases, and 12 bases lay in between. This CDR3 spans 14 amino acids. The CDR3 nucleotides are TGTGCCAGCAGCCGGGACGTCGTTAATGAAAAACTGTTTTTT. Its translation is CASSRDVVNEKLFF.

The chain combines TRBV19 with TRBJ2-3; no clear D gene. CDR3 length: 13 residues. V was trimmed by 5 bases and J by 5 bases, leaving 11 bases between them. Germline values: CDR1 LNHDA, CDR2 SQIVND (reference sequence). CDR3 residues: CASSPPMEDTQYF. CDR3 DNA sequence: TGTGCCAGTAGTCCCCCCATGGAAGATACGCAGTATTTT.

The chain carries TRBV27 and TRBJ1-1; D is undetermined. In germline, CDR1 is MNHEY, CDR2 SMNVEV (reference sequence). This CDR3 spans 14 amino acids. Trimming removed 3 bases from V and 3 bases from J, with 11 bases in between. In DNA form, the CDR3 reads TGTGCCAGCAGTTTCTCGGGGAGGGACACTGAAGCTTTCTTT. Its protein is CASSFSGRDTEAFF.

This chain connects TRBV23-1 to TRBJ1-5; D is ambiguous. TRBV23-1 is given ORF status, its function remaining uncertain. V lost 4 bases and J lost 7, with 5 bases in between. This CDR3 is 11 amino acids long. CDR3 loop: CASSPRQPQHF. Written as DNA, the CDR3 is TGCGCCAGCAGTCCCAGGCAGCCCCAGCATTTT.

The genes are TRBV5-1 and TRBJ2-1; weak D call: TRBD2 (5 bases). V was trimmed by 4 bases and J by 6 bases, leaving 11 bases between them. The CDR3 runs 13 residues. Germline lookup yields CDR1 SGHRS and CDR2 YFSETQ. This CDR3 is CASSIQRRNEQFF. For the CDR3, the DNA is TGCGCCAGCAGCATTCAGCGGCGCAATGAGCAGTTCTTC.

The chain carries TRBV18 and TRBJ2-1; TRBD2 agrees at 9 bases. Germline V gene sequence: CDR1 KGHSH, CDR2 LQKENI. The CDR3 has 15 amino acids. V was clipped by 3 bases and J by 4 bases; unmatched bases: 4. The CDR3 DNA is TGTGCCAGCTCACCGTTTAGCGGGAGTTACAATGAGCAGTTCTTC. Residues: CASSPFSGSYNEQFF.

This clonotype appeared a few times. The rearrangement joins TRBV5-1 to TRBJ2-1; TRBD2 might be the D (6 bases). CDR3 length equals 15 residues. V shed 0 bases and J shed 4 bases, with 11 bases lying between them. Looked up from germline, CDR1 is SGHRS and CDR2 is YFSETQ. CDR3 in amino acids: CASSLGGTSYNEQFF. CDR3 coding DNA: TGCGCCAGCAGCTTGGGGGGGACTTCTTACAATGAGCAGTTCTTC.

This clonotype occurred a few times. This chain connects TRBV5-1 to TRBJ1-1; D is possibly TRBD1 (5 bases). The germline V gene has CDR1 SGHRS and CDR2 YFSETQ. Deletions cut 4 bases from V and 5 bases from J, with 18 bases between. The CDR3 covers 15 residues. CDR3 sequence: CASSRGVGGRTEAFF. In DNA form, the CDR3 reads TGCGCCAGCAGCCGGGGAGTGGGGGGAAGAACTGAAGCTTTCTTT. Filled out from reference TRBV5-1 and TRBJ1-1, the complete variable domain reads KAGVTQTPRYLIKTRGQQVTLSCSPISGHRSVSWYQQTPGQGLQFLFEYFSETQRNKGNFPGRFSGRQFSNSRSEMNVSTLELGDSALYLCASSRGVGGRTEAFFGQGTRLTVV.

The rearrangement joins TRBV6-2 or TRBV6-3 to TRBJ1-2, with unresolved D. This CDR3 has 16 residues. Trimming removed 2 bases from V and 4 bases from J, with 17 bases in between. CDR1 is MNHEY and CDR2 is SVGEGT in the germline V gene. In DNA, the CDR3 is TGTGCCAGCAGTTACCCTACTGGAGGGCCCATCTATGGCTACACCTTC. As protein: CASSYPTGGPIYGYTF.

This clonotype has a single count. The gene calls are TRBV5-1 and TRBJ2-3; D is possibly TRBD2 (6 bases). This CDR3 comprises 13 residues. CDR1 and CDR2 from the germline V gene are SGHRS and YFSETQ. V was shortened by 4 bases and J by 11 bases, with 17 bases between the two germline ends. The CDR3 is CASSPGTPVEQYF. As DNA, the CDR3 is TGCGCCAGCAGCCCCGGGACTCCGGTGGAGCAGTATTTT.

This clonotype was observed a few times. CDR3 nucleotide sequence: TGCAGTGCTCTCCCGAAGGAGTTTTTGTATAATTCACCCCTCCACTTT. Its protein product is CSALPKEFLYNSPLHF. V usage is TRBV20-1 and J usage is TRBJ1-6, with unresolved D. CDR1 and CDR2 from the germline V gene are DFQATT and SNEGSKA (reference sequence). The CDR3 contains 16 residues. V lost 5 bases to trimming and J lost 4 bases, with 18 bases between them.

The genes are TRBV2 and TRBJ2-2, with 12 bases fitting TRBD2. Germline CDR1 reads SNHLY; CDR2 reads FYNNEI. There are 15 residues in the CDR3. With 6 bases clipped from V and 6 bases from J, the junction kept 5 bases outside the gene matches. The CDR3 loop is CASRRTSGTSGELFF. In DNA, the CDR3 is TGTGCCAGCAGGCGGACTAGCGGGACCTCCGGGGAGCTGTTTTTT.

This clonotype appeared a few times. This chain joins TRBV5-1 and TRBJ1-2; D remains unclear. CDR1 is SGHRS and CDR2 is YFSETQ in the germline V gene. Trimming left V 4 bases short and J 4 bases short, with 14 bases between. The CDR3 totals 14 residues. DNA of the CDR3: TGCGCCAGCAGCGCAGGTGCTCCTGGCTATGGCTACACCTTC. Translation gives CASSAGAPGYGYTF.

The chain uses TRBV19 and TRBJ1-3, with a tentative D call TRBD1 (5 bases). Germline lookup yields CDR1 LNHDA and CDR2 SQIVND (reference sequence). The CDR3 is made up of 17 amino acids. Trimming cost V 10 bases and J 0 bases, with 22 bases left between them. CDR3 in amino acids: CATTRLNRGPSGNTIYF. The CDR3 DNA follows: TGTGCCACCACCAGATTAAACCGGGGCCCCTCTGGAAACACCATATATTTT.

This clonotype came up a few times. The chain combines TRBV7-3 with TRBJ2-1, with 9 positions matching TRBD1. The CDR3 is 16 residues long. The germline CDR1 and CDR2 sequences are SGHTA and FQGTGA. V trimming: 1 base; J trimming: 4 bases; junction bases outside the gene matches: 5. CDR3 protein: CASSLMGTGLYNEQFF. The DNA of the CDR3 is TGTGCCAGCAGCTTAATGGGGACAGGGTTGTACAATGAGCAGTTCTTC.

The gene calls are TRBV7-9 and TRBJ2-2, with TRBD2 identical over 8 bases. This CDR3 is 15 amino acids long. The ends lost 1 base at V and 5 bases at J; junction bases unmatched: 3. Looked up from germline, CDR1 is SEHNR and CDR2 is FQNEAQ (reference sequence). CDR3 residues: CASSLVPSGTGELFF. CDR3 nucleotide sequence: TGTGCCAGCAGCTTAGTTCCTAGCGGGACCGGGGAGCTGTTTTTT. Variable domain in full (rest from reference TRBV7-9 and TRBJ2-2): DTGVSQNPRHKITKRGQNVTFRCDPISEHNRLYWYRQTLGQGPEFLTYFQNEAQLEKSRLLSDRFSAERPKGSFSTLEIQRTEQGDSAMYLCASSLVPSGTGELFFGEGSRLTVL.

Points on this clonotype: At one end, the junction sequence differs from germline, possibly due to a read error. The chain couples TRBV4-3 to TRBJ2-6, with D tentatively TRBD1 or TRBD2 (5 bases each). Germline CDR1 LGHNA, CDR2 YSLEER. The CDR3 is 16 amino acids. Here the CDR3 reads CASSQASSSGANGLTF. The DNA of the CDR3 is TGCGCCAGCAGCCAAGCTAGCAGCTCTGGGGCCAACGGCCTGACTTTC.

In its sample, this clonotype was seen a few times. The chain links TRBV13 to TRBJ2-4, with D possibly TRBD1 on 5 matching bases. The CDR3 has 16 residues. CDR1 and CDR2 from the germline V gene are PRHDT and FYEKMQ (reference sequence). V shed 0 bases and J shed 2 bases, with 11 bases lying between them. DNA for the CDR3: TGTGCCAGCAGCTTAGGAGGGGCAGGAACCAAAAACATTCAGTACTTC. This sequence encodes CASSLGGAGTKNIQYF.